The clone carrying this TCR beta chain was observed at least ten times. Antigen unknown. The library protocol tagged individual cDNA molecules with unique molecular identifiers. TCRdb re-called the 5' RACE reads with MiXCR, one entry per CDR3 protein. Of 50,000 to 70,000 distinct CDR3 sequences listed, 12% are singletons. The CDR3 is 15 amino acids. Losses at the gene ends were 1 base for V and 3 bases for J; bases not matched to a gene: 6. CDR1 SGHNT and CDR2 YYREEE come from the germline V gene (reference sequence). The data belong to a study of early T cells in non-severe SARS-CoV-2 infection. About the study: Whole-blood bulk RNA, unsorted, was sequenced, and chains were unpaired.

Whole-study findings and limits: Missing private and CD4 specificities, VDJdb matching favored anti-spike CD8 responses.

This chain connects TRBV5-4 to TRBJ2-5, with 7 bases aligning to TRBD2. This TCR was sampled from an adult who was a healthcare worker with PCR-confirmed SARS-CoV-2 infection or an uninfected control (not recorded which). Sequenced material: whole blood. In DNA, the CDR3 is TGTGCCAGCAGCTTGATGGGACTACCCGAAGAGACCCAGTACTTC. Its protein is CASSLMGLPEETQYF. The full variable domain, with the rest looked up from reference TRBV5-4 and TRBJ2-5, is ETGVTQSPTHLIKTRGQQVTLRCSSQSGHNTVSWYQQALGQGPQFIFQYYREEENGRGNFPPRFSGLQFPNYSSELNVNALELDDSALYLCASSLMGLPEETQYFGPGTRLLVL.